The clone carrying this T cell receptor (beta chain) has a single count. The data were obtained in a study of blood T cell repertoires in COVID-19. Patients of the Seattle cohort, enrolled during active infection, were followed longitudinally. The protocol was immunoSEQ multiplex PCR, while the TCRdb copy is restricted to in-frame clones and leaves out a portion. This sample has fewer than 300,000 clones, with about 88% found just once. Sequenced material: peripheral blood. The source of this sequence is a human donor with COVID-19, enrolled during active disease. The donor label of this sample is uncertain.

CDR3 region: CAWSRGAGQETQYF. The CDR3 region has the DNA TGTGCCTGGAGTAGGGGAGCGGGCCAAGAGACCCAGTACTTC. V is TRBV30 and J is TRBJ2-5; a weak D match, TRBD2 (6 bases). Deletions cut 2 bases from V and 1 base from J, with 11 bases between. The CDR3 spans 14 residues. The germline gives CDR1 GTSNPN, CDR2 SVGIG (reference sequence).